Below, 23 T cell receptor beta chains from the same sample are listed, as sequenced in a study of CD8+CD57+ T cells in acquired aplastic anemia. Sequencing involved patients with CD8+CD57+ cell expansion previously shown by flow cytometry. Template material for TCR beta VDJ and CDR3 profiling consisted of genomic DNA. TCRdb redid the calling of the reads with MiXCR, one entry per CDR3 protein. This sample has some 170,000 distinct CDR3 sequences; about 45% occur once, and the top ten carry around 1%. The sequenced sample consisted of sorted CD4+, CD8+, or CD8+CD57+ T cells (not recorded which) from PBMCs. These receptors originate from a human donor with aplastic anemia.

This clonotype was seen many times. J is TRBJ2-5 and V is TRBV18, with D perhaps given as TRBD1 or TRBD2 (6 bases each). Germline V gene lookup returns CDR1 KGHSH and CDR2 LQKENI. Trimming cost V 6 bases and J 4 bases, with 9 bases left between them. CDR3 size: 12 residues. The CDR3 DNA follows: TGTGCCAGCTCCCCGGGGGCAGAGACCCAGTACTTC. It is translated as CASSPGAETQYF.

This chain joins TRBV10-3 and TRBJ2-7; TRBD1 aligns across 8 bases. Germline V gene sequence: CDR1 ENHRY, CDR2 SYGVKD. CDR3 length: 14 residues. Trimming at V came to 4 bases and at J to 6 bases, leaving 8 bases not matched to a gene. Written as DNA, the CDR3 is TGTGCCATCAGTGTGAGGACAGGGTCTTTCGAGCAGTACTTC. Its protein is CAISVRTGSFEQYF.

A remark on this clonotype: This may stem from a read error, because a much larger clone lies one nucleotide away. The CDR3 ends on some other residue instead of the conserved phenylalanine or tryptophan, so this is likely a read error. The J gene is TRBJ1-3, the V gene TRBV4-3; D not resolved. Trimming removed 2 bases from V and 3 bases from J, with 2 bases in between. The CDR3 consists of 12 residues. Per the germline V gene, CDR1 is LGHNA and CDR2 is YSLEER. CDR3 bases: TGCGCCAGCAGCCAAATTGGAAACACCATATATCTT. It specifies CASSQIGNTIYL.

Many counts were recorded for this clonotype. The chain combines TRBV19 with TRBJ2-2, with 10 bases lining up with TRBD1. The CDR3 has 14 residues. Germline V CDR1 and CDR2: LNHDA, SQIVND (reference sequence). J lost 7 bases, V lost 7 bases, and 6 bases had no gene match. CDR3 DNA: TGTGCCAGTAACGACAGGGGGCGCAGCGGGGAGCTGTTTTTT. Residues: CASNDRGRSGELFF. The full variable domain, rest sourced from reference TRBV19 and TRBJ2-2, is DGGITQSPKYLFRKEGQNVTLSCEQNLNHDAMYWYRQDPGQGLRLIYYSQIVNDFQKGDIAEGYSVSREKKESFPLTVTSAQKNPTAFYLCASNDRGRSGELFFGEGSRLTVL.

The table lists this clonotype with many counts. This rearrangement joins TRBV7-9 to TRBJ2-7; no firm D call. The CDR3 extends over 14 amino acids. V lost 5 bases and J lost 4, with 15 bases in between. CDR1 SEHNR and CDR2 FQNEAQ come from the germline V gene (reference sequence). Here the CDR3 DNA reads TGTGCCAGCAGCCGCCCAGAAGGGTTATACGAGCAGTACTTC. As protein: CASSRPEGLYEQYF.

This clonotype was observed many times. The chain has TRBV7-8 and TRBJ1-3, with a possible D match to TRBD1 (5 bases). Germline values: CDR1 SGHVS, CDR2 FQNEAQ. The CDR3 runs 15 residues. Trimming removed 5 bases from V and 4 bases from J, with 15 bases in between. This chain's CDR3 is CASSRSQGGGNTIYF. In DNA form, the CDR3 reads TGTGCCAGCAGCCGTAGTCAGGGAGGAGGAAACACCATATATTTT.

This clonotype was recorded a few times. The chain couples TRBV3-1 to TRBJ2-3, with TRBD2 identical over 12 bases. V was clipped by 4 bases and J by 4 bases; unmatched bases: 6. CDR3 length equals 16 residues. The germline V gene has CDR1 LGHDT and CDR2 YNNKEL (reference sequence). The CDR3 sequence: CASSRRLAGVADTQYF. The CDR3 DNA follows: TGTGCCAGCAGCCGAAGACTAGCGGGGGTAGCAGATACGCAGTATTTT.

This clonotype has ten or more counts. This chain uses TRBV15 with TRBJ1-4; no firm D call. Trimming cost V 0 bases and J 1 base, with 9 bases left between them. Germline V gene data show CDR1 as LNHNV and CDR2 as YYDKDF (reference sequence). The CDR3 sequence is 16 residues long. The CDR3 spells CATSRDLLGTNEKLFF. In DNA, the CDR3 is TGTGCCACCAGCAGAGATCTGCTGGGAACTAATGAAAAACTGTTTTTT. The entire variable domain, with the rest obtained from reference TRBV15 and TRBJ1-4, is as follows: DAMVIQNPRYQVTQFGKPVTLSCSQTLNHNVMYWYQQKSSQAPKLLFHYYDKDFNNEADTPDNFQSRRPNTSFCFLDIRSPGLGDTAMYLCATSRDLLGTNEKLFFGSGTQLSVL.

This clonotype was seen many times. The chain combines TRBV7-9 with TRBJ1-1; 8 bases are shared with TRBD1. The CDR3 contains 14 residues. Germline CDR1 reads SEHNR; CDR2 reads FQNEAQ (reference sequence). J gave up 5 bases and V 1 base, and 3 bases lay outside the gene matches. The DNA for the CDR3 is TGTGCCAGCAGCTTAGGACAGGGGCTTACTGAAGCTTTCTTT. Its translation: CASSLGQGLTEAFF.

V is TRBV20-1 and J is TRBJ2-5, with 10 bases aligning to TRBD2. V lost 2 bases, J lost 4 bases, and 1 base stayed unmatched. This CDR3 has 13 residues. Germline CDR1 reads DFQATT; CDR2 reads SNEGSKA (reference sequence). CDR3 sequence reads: CSARPSGRETQYF. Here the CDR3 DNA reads TGCAGTGCTAGACCTAGCGGGAGAGAGACCCAGTACTTC.

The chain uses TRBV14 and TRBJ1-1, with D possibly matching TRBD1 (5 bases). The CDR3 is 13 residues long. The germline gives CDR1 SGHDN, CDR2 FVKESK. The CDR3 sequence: CSAAKIRRAEAFF. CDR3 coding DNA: TGTTCAGCAGCCAAGATCCGCAGGGCTGAAGCTTTCTTT.

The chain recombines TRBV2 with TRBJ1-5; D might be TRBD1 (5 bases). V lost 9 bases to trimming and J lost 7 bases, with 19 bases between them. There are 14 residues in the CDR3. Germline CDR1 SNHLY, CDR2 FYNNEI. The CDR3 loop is CASEGTSSEQPQHF. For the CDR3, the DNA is TGTGCCAGTGAGGGGACTAGCAGTGAGCAGCCCCAGCATTTT.

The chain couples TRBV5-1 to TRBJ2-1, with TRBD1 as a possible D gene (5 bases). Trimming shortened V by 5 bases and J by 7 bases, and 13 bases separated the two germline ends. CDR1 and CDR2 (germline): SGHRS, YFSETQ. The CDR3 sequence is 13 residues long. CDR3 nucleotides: TGCGCCAGCAGTCGAGACAGCCTAAATGAGCAGTTCTTC. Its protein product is CASSRDSLNEQFF.

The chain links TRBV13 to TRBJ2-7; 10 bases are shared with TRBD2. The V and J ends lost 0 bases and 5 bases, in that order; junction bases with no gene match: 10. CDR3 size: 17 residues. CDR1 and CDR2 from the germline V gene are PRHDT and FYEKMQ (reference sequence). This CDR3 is CASSLGAGGGFGDEQYF. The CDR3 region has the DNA TGTGCCAGCAGCTTAGGAGCGGGAGGGGGATTTGGGGACGAGCAGTACTTC. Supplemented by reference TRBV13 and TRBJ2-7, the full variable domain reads AAGVIQSPRHLIKEKRETATLKCYPIPRHDTVYWYQQGPGQDPQFLISFYEKMQSDKGSIPDRFSAQQFSDYHSELNMSSLELGDSALYFCASSLGAGGGFGDEQYFGPGTRLTVT.

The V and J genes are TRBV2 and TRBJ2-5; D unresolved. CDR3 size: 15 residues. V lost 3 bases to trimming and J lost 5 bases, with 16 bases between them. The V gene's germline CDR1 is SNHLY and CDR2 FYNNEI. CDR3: CASSDRQTGEETQYF. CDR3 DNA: TGTGCCAGCAGTGATAGGCAGACCGGCGAGGAGACCCAGTACTTC.

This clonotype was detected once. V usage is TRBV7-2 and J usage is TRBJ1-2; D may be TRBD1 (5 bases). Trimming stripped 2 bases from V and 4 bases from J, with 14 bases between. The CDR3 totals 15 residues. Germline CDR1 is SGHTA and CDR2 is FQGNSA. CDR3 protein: CASSLSTGTGYGYTF. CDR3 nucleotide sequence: TGTGCCAGCAGCTTAAGCACCGGGACGGGCTATGGCTACACCTTC.

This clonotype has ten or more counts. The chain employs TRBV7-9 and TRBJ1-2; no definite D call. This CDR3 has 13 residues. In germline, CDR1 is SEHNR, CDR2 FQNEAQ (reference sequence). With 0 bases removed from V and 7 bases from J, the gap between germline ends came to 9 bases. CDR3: CASSLAVRSGYTF. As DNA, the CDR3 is TGTGCCAGCAGCTTAGCGGTTAGAAGTGGCTACACCTTC.

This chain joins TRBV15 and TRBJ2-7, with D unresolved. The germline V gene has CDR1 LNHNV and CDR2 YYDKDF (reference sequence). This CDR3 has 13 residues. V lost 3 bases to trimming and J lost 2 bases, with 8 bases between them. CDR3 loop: CATSRDLAYEQYF. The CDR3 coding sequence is TGTGCCACCAGCAGGGATCTCGCCTACGAGCAGTACTTC. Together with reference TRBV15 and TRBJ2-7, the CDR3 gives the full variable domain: DAMVIQNPRYQVTQFGKPVTLSCSQTLNHNVMYWYQQKSSQAPKLLFHYYDKDFNNEADTPDNFQSRRPNTSFCFLDIRSPGLGDTAMYLCATSRDLAYEQYFGPGTRLTVT.

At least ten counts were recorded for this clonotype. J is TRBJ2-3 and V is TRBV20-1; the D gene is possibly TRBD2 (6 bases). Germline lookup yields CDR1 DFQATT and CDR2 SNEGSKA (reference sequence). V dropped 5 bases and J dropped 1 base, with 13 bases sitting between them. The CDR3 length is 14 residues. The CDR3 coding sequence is TGCAGTGCTGGGGACTGGGGCGGCACAGATACGCAGTATTTT. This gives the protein CSAGDWGGTDTQYF.

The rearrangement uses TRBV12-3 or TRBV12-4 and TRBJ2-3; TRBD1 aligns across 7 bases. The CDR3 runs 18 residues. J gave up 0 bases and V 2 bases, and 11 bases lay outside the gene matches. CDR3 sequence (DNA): TGTGCCAGCAGTTTAAGGGGTACAACAGGGGCCAGCACAGATACGCAGTATTTT. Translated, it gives CASSLRGTTGASTDTQYF.

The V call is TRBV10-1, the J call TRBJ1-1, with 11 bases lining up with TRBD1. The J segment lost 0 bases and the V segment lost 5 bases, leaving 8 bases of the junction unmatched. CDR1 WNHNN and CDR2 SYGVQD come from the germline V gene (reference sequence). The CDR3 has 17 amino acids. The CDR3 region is CASSPDRGRFMNTEAFF. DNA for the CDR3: TGCGCCAGCAGTCCGGACAGGGGGCGGTTCATGAACACTGAAGCTTTCTTT.

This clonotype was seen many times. The CDR3 reads CASRHGGGKNTEAFF. CDR3 DNA sequence: TGTGCCAGCAGGCATGGTGGGGGGAAGAACACTGAAGCTTTCTTT. J is TRBJ1-1 and V is TRBV5-4; D possibly corresponds to TRBD1 (5 bases). The CDR3 covers 15 residues. Per the germline V gene, CDR1 is SGHNT and CDR2 is YYREEE (reference sequence). With 5 bases removed from V and 1 base from J, the gap between germline ends came to 15 bases.

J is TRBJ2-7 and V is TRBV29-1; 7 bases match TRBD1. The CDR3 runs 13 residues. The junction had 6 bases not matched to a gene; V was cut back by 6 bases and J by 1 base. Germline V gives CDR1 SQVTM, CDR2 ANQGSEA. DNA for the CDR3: TGCAGCGTGACGACAGGGTCATCCTACGAGCAGTACTTC. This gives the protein CSVTTGSSYEQYF.